This is a list of T cell receptor beta chains from one sample in a study of blood T cells in healthy people across ages. TCRdb processed the 5' RACE reads anew with MiXCR; each CDR3 protein has one entry. This table holds roughly 1,800,000 distinct CDR3 sequences, about 50% found once. Sequencing used blood. Source of these receptors: a woman aged 40 to 49 in good health. CDR3s include the opening cysteine and the closing phenylalanine or tryptophan. A D gene is named only where the DNA matches it firmly. Clone size is shown for a subset of rows, as once, few, many or a class of expanded clone.

TGTGCCAGCAGTTACAGCAGTCTCCTCTCCTACGAGCAGTACTTC | CASSYSSLLSYEQYF | TRBV6-5 | . | . | TRBJ2-7
TGTGCCAGCAGTTATCGCAGAGGGAAGGCGAACTCTGGGGCCAACGTCCTGACTTTC | CASSYRRGKANSGANVLTF | TRBV6-5 | . | few | TRBJ2-6
TGTGCTAGCAGCTTAGCTAGTCTAGCGGGGGAGACCCAGTACTTC | CASSLASLAGETQYF | TRBV7-7 | TRBD2 | . | TRBJ2-5
TGTGCCAGCAGCCAAGCAGGGGGCAAGGAGAAACTGTTTTTT | CASSQAGGKEKLFF | TRBV14 | TRBD1 | . | TRBJ1-4
TGCGCCAGCAGCCAAGATTGGGGGGGCAATGAGCAGTACTTC | CASSQDWGGNEQYF | TRBV4-1 | . | . | TRBJ2-7
TGTGCCAGCAGTAGCCGTCTTCTTATCTATGGCTACACCTTC | CASSSRLLIYGYTF | TRBV28 | . | . | TRBJ1-2
TGCAGTGCTAGAGGGGCAGGGGGAAATATCTGGAATTCCTACGAGCAGTACTTC | CSARGAGGNIWNSYEQYF | TRBV20-1 | TRBD1 | . | TRBJ2-7
TGCAGTGCTCCCGGGACTAGCGGGGGGGTCGGCTACGAGCAGTACTTC | CSAPGTSGGVGYEQYF | TRBV20-1 | TRBD2 | . | TRBJ2-7
TGTGCCAGCAGTTTCGGCAGGGCTCCCTACAATGAGCAGTTCTTC | CASSFGRAPYNEQFF | TRBV27 | . | . | TRBJ2-1
TGTGCCAGCAGTACTAACATAGAGACCCAGTACTTC | CASSTNIETQYF | TRBV6-2/TRBV6-3 | . | few | TRBJ2-5
TGTGCCAGCAGTTGGACCGGGACGGGGAATTCACCCCTCCACTTT | CASSWTGTGNSPLHF | TRBV2 | . | . | TRBJ1-6
TGCAGTGCCCCCTCAGGGCACACTGAAGCTTTCTTT | CSAPSGHTEAFF | TRBV20-1 | . | . | TRBJ1-1
TGTGCCAGCAGCTTTAGTCAGGGGCCCTACGAGCAGTACTTC | CASSFSQGPYEQYF | TRBV7-2 | . | . | TRBJ2-7
TGTGCCAGCAGTTATACCGGGGACACCGGGGAGCTGTTTTTT | CASSYTGDTGELFF | TRBV6-5 | . | few | TRBJ2-2
TGTGCCAGCAGCGTAGGGGGACAGGCCTCTTCCTACGAGCAGTACTTC | CASSVGGQASSYEQYF | TRBV9 | TRBD1 | . | TRBJ2-7
TGCAGTGCTAGAGATCGGGGGTACGGGGAGCTGTTTTTT | CSARDRGYGELFF | TRBV20-1 | . | . | TRBJ2-2
TGCAGTGCTAGATCGAGATCGGGGAATCAGACCCAGTACTTC | CSARSRSGNQTQYF | TRBV20-1 | . | . | TRBJ2-5
TGTGCCACTACCGAGGGGGGGAAGGGCTGCACCTTC | CATTEGGKGCTF | TRBV12-3/TRBV12-4 | . | once | TRBJ1-2
TGTGCCAGCCGGGGGTCAGGTTCAAGCTACGAGCAGTACTTC | CASRGSGSSYEQYF | TRBV18 | . | . | TRBJ2-7
TGTGCCAGCAGTCCGACGTTCGTGGAGCAGTACTTC | CASSPTFVEQYF | TRBV12-3/TRBV12-4 | . | few | TRBJ2-7
TGCGCCAGCAGCCAAGCGGAACAAGTTAATGAAAAACTGTTTTTT | CASSQAEQVNEKLFF | TRBV4-1 | . | . | TRBJ1-4
TGTGCCAGCAGCCTAGGACCCGGGACAGATAAAAACATTCAGTACTTC | CASSLGPGTDKNIQYF | TRBV7-9 | TRBD1 | . | TRBJ2-4
TGTGCCAGCAGTTCAAATAAGCGGATCGTAGAGACCCAGTACTTC | CASSSNKRIVETQYF | TRBV12-3/TRBV12-4 | . | few | TRBJ2-5
TGTGCCAGCGAACTTAGGGCGGCTAGCGGGGGGTGCTATCAAGAGACCCAGTTCTTC | CASELRAASGGCYQETQFF | TRBV21-1 | . | . | TRBJ2-1
TGTGCCAGCAGTTTCTATCCCGGGGAGCTGTTTTTT | CASSFYPGELFF | TRBV28 | . | few | TRBJ2-2
TGCGCCAGCAGCTTGGAGGGGGCAGAATACGACATTCAGTACTTC | CASSLEGAEYDIQYF | TRBV5-1 | TRBD1 | . | TRBJ2-4
TGTGCCAGCAGCCTCATAACGGGAGGACAAGAGACCCAGTACTTC | CASSLITGGQETQYF | TRBV6-6 | TRBD2 | . | TRBJ2-5
TGTGCCAGCAGTTTCGCGGGGAAAGCAGATACGCAGTATTTT | CASSFAGKADTQYF | TRBV12-3/TRBV12-4 | . | . | TRBJ2-3
TGTGCCACCAGTGATGGTCTAACCCAGTACTTC | CATSDGLTQYF | TRBV24-1 | . | . | TRBJ2-5
TGTGCCATCGGGACGGATTCTAACTATGGCTACACCTTC | CAIGTDSNYGYTF | TRBV10-3 | . | . | TRBJ1-2
TGTGCCAGCAGTTTATCAAGGACACTTAGCAATCAGCCCCAGCATTTT | CASSLSRTLSNQPQHF | TRBV27 | . | few | TRBJ1-5
TGTGCCAGCAGTCCGACTAGCGGGGGGACGCAGTTCTTC | CASSPTSGGTQFF | TRBV7-2 | TRBD2 | few | TRBJ2-1
TGCAGTGCTAGCCCACGTACTAGTGGGGCCAACGTCCTGACTTTC | CSASPRTSGANVLTF | TRBV20-1 | . | few | TRBJ2-6
TGCGCCAGCAGCCAAGATAGGAGGGACTACGAGCAGTACTTC | CASSQDRRDYEQYF | TRBV4-3 | . | few | TRBJ2-7
TGCGCCAGCAGCCAAGACAAACTAGCGGGGGGCTCACCTATATACAATGAGCAGTTCTTC | CASSQDKLAGGSPIYNEQFF | TRBV4-1 | TRBD2 | . | TRBJ2-1